The 2 T cell receptor beta chains below all came from one sample that was sequenced in a study of T cell repertoires in cytomegalovirus infection. Their recognized antigens are unknown. TCRdb reanalysed the reads using MiXCR and keeps one entry per CDR3 protein. Of 550,000 to 700,000 distinct CDR3 sequences in the sample, over 35% were seen once. The source material was cultured PBMCs, sampled from culture after CMV antigen stimulation. These receptors all come from a human donor in good health (CMV status not recorded). Some clones in this sample may be carry-over from other donors' samples.

This clonotype was seen a single time. V usage is TRBV11-2 and J usage is TRBJ1-1; D not resolved. This CDR3 region has 15 residues. The V and J ends lost 7 bases and 1 base respectively, with 16 bases between them. Germline values: CDR1 SGHAT, CDR2 FQNNGV. As DNA, the CDR3 is TGTGCCAGCACTCCCGTGGCAGTCCCGAACACTGAAGCTTTCTTT. Amino acids: CASTPVAVPNTEAFF.

The chain carries TRBV15 and TRBJ2-3; maybe TRBD1 (5 bases). V lost 0 bases to trimming and J lost 0 bases, with 13 bases between them. Germline CDR1 and CDR2: LNHNV and YYDKDF (reference sequence). This CDR3 is built from 17 residues. CDR3 in amino acids: CATSREGEGASTDTQYF. In DNA form, the CDR3 reads TGTGCCACCAGCAGAGAGGGTGAAGGGGCGAGCACAGATACGCAGTATTTT.